This T cell receptor (beta chain) was recorded in a study of post-analysis software for immune sequencing data. CDR1 is SQVTM, CDR2 ANQGSEA, per germline. This CDR3 region has 12 residues. Unmatched junction bases numbered 5, after V lost 7 bases and J lost 4 bases. Details on this clonotype: Its target is not known.

TCR beta cDNA libraries had unique molecular identifiers. From the PCR reads, TCRdb called clonotypes with MiXCR, one entry per CDR3 protein. The repertoire holds under 900,000 distinct CDR3 sequences, around 53% seen once, with 4.6% in the top ten. Whole-study findings and limits: When patients were compared with controls, a handful of TRBV segments were more frequent, TRBV5-6, TRBV5-1 and TRBV20-1 among them.

The chain joins TRBV29-1 to TRBJ2-5, with 8 bases fitting TRBD1. The source is a girl under 18 with multiple sclerosis. Sample: blood. This chain's CDR3 is CSAAQGGETQYF. The CDR3 DNA reads as TGCAGCGCCGCACAGGGGGGAGAGACCCAGTACTTC.